These T cell receptor beta chains were read from a single sample in a study of blood T cell repertoires in COVID-19. This table comes from immunoSEQ multiplex PCR, and its TCRdb copy is limited to in-frame clones, with some not included. The sample has around 100,000 clones, over 80% seen once. Sequenced sample: peripheral blood. Receptors originate from a woman in her 70s with acute or convalescent COVID-19. The CDR3 runs from the conserved cysteine through the conserved F or W. A D gene is named only where the DNA matches it firmly. Rows give clone size only sometimes, using once, few, many, or a class for an expanded clone.

TRBD2 TRBJ2-1 few TRBV7-2 TGTGCCAGCAGCTTAGAACGGACTAGCGGTCCCACGGAGCAGTTCTTC CASSLERTSGPTEQFF
TRBD1 TRBJ2-5 once TRBV5-1 TGCGCCAGCAGCTTGAGGCTTGAGACAGGGGGAGAGACCCAGTACTTC CASSLRLETGGETQYF
. TRBJ2-1 . TRBV11-3 TGTGCCAGCAGCTTAAGCGGAAGCTACAATGAGCAGTTCTTC CASSLSGSYNEQFF
TRBD1 TRBJ2-7 . TRBV11-2 TGTGCCAGCAGCTTAGGAACAGGGGGAACCTACGAGCAGTACTTC CASSLGTGGTYEQYF
. TRBJ2-6 . TRBV5-4 TGTGCCAGCAGCGTCGACAGGTTCTCTGGGGCCAACGTCCTGACTTTC CASSVDRFSGANVLTF
TRBD2 TRBJ2-3 once TRBV7-6 TGTGCCAGCAGCTTTAGCGGGGGGGCCACAGATACGCAGTATTTT CASSFSGGATDTQYF
TRBD1 TRBJ2-3 . TRBV9 TGTGCCAGCAGCGTAGTAGGACAGGGGCCAGATACGCAGTATTTT CASSVVGQGPDTQYF
TRBD2 TRBJ2-1 . TRBV28 TGTGCCAGCAGTCCCCCCGGGACTAGCGGGGGGCTTAACTACAATGAGCAGTTCTTC CASSPPGTSGGLNYNEQFF
. TRBJ1-3 . TRBV7-3 TGTGCCAGCAGCTTCACCACCAATCCCGGAGACACCATATATTTT CASSFTTNPGDTIYF
. TRBJ2-1 . TRBV7-5 TGTGCCAGAAGCTTAGGACTAGCAGTATACAATGAGCAGTTCTTC CARSLGLAVYNEQFF